Presented here are 23 T cell receptor beta chains from one specimen sequenced in a study of technical replicates of blood from a handful of donors. The repertoire was sequenced with immunoSEQ multiplex PCR; TCRdb's copy has only in-frame clones and lacks some. The sample has about 14,000 clones, approximately 80% seen once. Material: PBMCs. Receptors were obtained from a human donor in good health.

This chain uses TRBV11-3 with TRBJ2-1, with TRBD1 identical over 8 bases. Germline CDR1 and CDR2: SGHNT and YENEEA. Trimming removed 2 bases from V and 9 bases from J; junction bases left unmatched: 18. The CDR3 has 18 amino acids. In DNA form, the CDR3 reads TGTGCCAGCAGCTTAATTTGGTCGCAGGGGGCGACAGACGTTGAGCAGTTCTTC. It specifies CASSLIWSQGATDVEQFF.

The chain links TRBV10-3 to TRBJ1-1; 8 positions agree with TRBD1. Germline-derived CDR1 and CDR2 are ENHRY and SYGVKD. The CDR3 contains 18 residues. V was pared by 6 bases and J by 3 bases, with 18 bases of the junction left unmatched. The CDR3 here is CAIRGPGGLSAGDTEAFF. DNA for the CDR3: TGTGCCATCAGGGGGCCAGGGGGCCTATCTGCCGGGGACACTGAAGCTTTCTTT.

The rearrangement uses TRBV19 and TRBJ2-2, with D tentatively TRBD2 (5 bases). The CDR3 spans 16 residues. V was cut by 4 bases and J by 7 bases, with 19 bases left in between. Germline V gene sequence: CDR1 LNHDA, CDR2 SQIVND (reference sequence). Here the CDR3 reads CASSKAPGVDFGELFF. As DNA, the CDR3 is TGTGCCAGTAGTAAGGCCCCCGGGGTTGACTTCGGGGAGCTGTTTTTT.

The CDR3 loop is CASSPGLASEQYF. The CDR3 DNA reads as TGTGCCAGTAGCCCGGGACTAGCATCCGAGCAGTACTTC. The chain has TRBV19 and TRBJ2-7; 9 bases match TRBD2. The CDR3 is made up of 13 amino acids. The trim removed 6 bases at V and 6 bases at J, leaving 6 bases unmatched. CDR1 is LNHDA and CDR2 is SQIVND in the germline V gene (reference sequence).

This clone has just one count. This chain uses TRBV28 with TRBJ2-6; TRBD1 matches 8 bases. The CDR3 has 19 residues. Germline assignment: CDR1 MDHEN and CDR2 SYDVKM. Trimming took 6 bases from V and 0 from J; bases not matched to a gene: 13. Here the CDR3 reads CASRRRRTGIFSGANVLTF. Here the CDR3 DNA reads TGTGCCAGCAGACGCCGGCGGACAGGGATTTTCTCTGGGGCCAACGTCCTGACTTTC.

The gene calls are TRBV19 and TRBJ1-5, with a weak D call TRBD1 (5 bases). The CDR3 extends over 14 amino acids. CDR1 and CDR2 (germline): LNHDA, SQIVND (reference sequence). V gave up 6 bases and J gave up 6 bases, with 15 bases separating them. The CDR3 here is CASSHRSRVQPQHF. The CDR3 DNA reads as TGTGCCAGTAGCCATAGATCCAGGGTTCAGCCCCAGCATTTT.

This chain connects TRBV7-2 to TRBJ1-1; TRBD1 matches at 9 bases. Germline trimming cut 5 bases from V and 5 bases from J; bases unmatched to any gene: 12. This CDR3 is 16 amino acids long. CDR1 and CDR2 (germline): SGHTA, FQGNSA. CDR3: CASSITGTGPWTEAFF. The CDR3 coding sequence is TGTGCCAGCAGCATAACGGGGACAGGGCCGTGGACTGAAGCTTTCTTT.

This sequence joins TRBV7-6 and TRBJ1-5; D is possibly TRBD1 (5 bases). CDR1 is SGHVS and CDR2 is FNYEAQ in the germline V gene. This CDR3 has 13 residues. V was cut by 3 bases and J by 5 bases, with 8 bases left in between. In nucleotides, the CDR3 is TGTGCCAGCAGCTTCGGGGGAGATCAGCCCCAGCATTTT. It is translated as CASSFGGDQPQHF.

V gene TRBV18 combines with J gene TRBJ2-3, with D perhaps matching TRBD1 (6 bases). Trimming stripped 2 bases from V and 1 base from J, with 10 bases between. From germline, CDR1 is KGHSH and CDR2 LQKENI. This CDR3 contains 15 residues. The CDR3 region is CASSPFEGGTDTQYF. CDR3 nucleotides: TGTGCCAGCTCACCATTTGAGGGGGGCACAGATACGCAGTATTTT.

This rearrangement joins TRBV2 to TRBJ1-1, with 7 bases identical to TRBD1. J gave up 1 base and V 6 bases, and 5 bases lay outside the gene matches. Germline V lookup: CDR1 SNHLY, CDR2 FYNNEI. The CDR3 runs 14 residues. CDR3 coding DNA: TGTGCCAGCAGCCCAGGGGGAGGGAACACTGAAGCTTTCTTT. It codes for CASSPGGGNTEAFF.

The DNA of the CDR3 is TGTGCCAGCAGTGCGGGACTAGCAGTTGAAGAGACCCAGTACTTC. Its translation: CASSAGLAVEETQYF. The chain joins TRBV6-5 to TRBJ2-5, with 9 bases identical to TRBD2. This CDR3 is built from 15 residues. Losses at the gene ends were 5 bases for V and 3 bases for J; bases not matched to a gene: 7. CDR1 is MNHEY, CDR2 SVGAGI, per germline.

This chain uses TRBV19 with TRBJ1-4; D is possibly TRBD1 (6 bases). Deletions cut 4 bases from V and 6 bases from J, with 12 bases between. The CDR3 covers 14 residues. Germline values: CDR1 LNHDA, CDR2 SQIVND (reference sequence). This CDR3 reads CASSTQGGDEKLFF. The CDR3 region has the DNA TGTGCCAGTAGTACACAGGGTGGAGATGAAAAACTGTTTTTT.

The chain recombines TRBV27 with TRBJ1-2; 9 nucleotides line up with TRBD1. J lost 4 bases, V lost 5 bases, and 8 bases had no gene match. This CDR3 has 15 amino acids. Germline V gene lookup returns CDR1 MNHEY and CDR2 SMNVEV (reference sequence). The CDR3 sequence is CASSQGTGQGYGYTF. The CDR3 DNA reads as TGTGCCAGCAGTCAGGGGACAGGGCAGGGCTATGGCTACACCTTC.

The gene calls are TRBV30 and TRBJ2-2; D possibly corresponds to TRBD2 (7 bases). The V and J ends lost 4 bases and 5 bases respectively, with 11 bases between them. Germline V gives CDR1 GTSNPN, CDR2 SVGIG (reference sequence). CDR3 length equals 13 residues. The CDR3 nucleotides are TGTGCCTGGACCGGGGGGCTGACCGGGGAGCTGTTTTTT. This codes for CAWTGGLTGELFF.

The rearrangement joins TRBV6-4 to TRBJ2-2, with no clear D. Trimming shortened V by 0 bases and J by 0 bases, and 8 bases separated the two germline ends. This CDR3 has 16 amino acids. Germline CDR1 reads MRHNA; CDR2 reads SNTAGT. The CDR3 bases are TGTGCCAGCAGTGACTCGAAACAGACGAACACCGGGGAGCTGTTTTTT. Protein: CASSDSKQTNTGELFF.

This chain joins TRBV7-9 and TRBJ2-7, with D possibly matching TRBD1 (6 bases). Germline values: CDR1 SEHNR, CDR2 FQNEAQ (reference sequence). CDR3 length: 14 residues. Trimming left V 2 bases short and J 3 bases short, with 11 bases between. The CDR3 reads CASSLFPGDYEQYF. In DNA, the CDR3 is TGTGCCAGCAGCTTATTTCCAGGGGACTACGAGCAGTACTTC.

V is TRBV6-1 and J is TRBJ1-2; 10 bases map to TRBD1. The CDR3 length is 13 residues. Germline lookup yields CDR1 MNHNS and CDR2 SASEGT. V was pared by 8 bases and J by 7 bases, with 7 bases of the junction left unmatched. The CDR3 sequence is CASRDRGFGGYTF. As DNA, the CDR3 is TGTGCCAGCCGGGACAGGGGTTTCGGTGGCTACACCTTC.

The chain employs TRBV23-1 and TRBJ2-5; 7 bases fit TRBD2. TRBV23-1 is labeled an ORF, and its function is uncertain. V lost 0 bases to trimming and J lost 4 bases; unmatched junction nucleotides: 14. This CDR3 contains 18 residues. The chain's CDR3 is CASSQSRASGDLGETQYF. Here the CDR3 DNA reads TGCGCCAGCAGTCAATCCCGGGCTAGCGGCGACCTCGGAGAGACCCAGTACTTC.

This clone was seen only a few times. The genes are TRBV4-1 and TRBJ1-5; 7 bases fit TRBD1. In germline, CDR1 is MGHRA, CDR2 YSYEKL. V lost 3 bases and J lost 4; bases outside the gene matches: 6. There are 15 residues in the CDR3. CDR3 residues: CASSHPGQPNQPQHF. The CDR3 DNA reads TGCGCCAGCAGCCACCCGGGACAGCCAAATCAGCCCCAGCATTTT.

The rearrangement uses TRBV30 and TRBJ2-1; 7 bases align to TRBD1. This CDR3 region has 15 residues. V lost 7 bases and J lost 0; bases outside the gene matches: 9. The V gene's germline CDR1 is GTSNPN and CDR2 SVGIG (reference sequence). CDR3 protein: CASTTGSNSYNEQFF. The CDR3 DNA reads as TGTGCCTCGACGACAGGGTCAAACTCCTACAATGAGCAGTTCTTC.

The gene calls are TRBV5-1 and TRBJ2-2, with D tentatively TRBD2 (5 bases). The CDR3 consists of 16 residues. The V end lost 4 bases, the J end lost 7 bases, and 20 bases lay between the germline ends. CDR1 and CDR2 from the germline V gene are SGHRS and YFSETQ. CDR3 residues: CASSLVTGNVGGELFF. Written as DNA, the CDR3 is TGCGCCAGCAGCCTCGTTACGGGAAACGTGGGCGGGGAGCTGTTTTTT.

The V gene is TRBV5-1, the J gene TRBJ2-3, with D perhaps TRBD1 (5 bases). Germline CDR1 SGHRS, CDR2 YFSETQ. The CDR3 runs to 15 residues. V was pared by 3 bases and J by 4 bases, with 15 bases between. The CDR3 DNA is TGCGCCAGCAGCTCCCGGACAAGTCTCCCAGATACGCAGTATTTT. Translation gives CASSSRTSLPDTQYF.

V and J are TRBV28 and TRBJ2-5; D perhaps matches TRBD1 (5 bases). The length of the CDR3 is 15 residues. Trimming took 5 bases from V and 2 from J, leaving 15 bases between them. Germline lookup yields CDR1 MDHEN and CDR2 SYDVKM. The CDR3 reads CASSSQGKAQETQYF. In DNA, the CDR3 is TGTGCCAGCAGTAGCCAGGGAAAAGCACAAGAGACCCAGTACTTC.